A few counts support the clone carrying this T cell receptor beta chain. The antigen is undetermined. This sample is drawn from a study of T cell repertoires in cytomegalovirus infection. General observations from the study: The ex vivo response was dominated by HLA-C-restricted CMV-specific TCR beta clonotypes.

TCRdb passed the reads through MiXCR, listing each CDR3 protein once. This table has 500,000 to 600,000 distinct CDR3 sequences, more than 15% appearing once. The material sequenced was CD8+ T cells from PBMCs. The sequence derives from a human donor in good health (CMV status not recorded). Some clones in this sample may be carry-over from other donors' samples.

In nucleotides, the CDR3 is TGTGCCAGAGGACGGGACCCTGAGCAGTTCTTC. Its translation is CARGRDPEQFF. V and J are TRBV2 and TRBJ2-1; the D call may be TRBD1 or TRBD2 (5 bases each). The CDR3 has 11 amino acids. Looked up from germline, CDR1 is SNHLY and CDR2 is FYNNEI. V was cut by 9 bases and J by 9 bases, with 12 bases left in between.